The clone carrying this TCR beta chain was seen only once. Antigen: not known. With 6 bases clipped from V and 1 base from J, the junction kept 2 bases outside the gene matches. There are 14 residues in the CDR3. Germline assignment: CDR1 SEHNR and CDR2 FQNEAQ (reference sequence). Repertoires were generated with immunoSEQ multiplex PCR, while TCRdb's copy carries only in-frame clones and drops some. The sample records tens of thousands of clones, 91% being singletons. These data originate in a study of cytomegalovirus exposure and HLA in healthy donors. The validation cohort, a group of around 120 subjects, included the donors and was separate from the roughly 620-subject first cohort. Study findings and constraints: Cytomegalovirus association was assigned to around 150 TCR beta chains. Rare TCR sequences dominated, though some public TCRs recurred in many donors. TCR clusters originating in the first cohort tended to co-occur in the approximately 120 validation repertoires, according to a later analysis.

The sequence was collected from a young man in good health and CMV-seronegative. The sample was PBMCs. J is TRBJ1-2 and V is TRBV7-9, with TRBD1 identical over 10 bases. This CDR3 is CASRGQGINYGYTF. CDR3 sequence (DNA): TGTGCCAGCAGGGGACAGGGGATTAACTATGGCTACACCTTC.